This entry concerns a single T cell receptor (beta chain). The libraries were made with immunoSEQ v3. The data were produced by immunoSEQ multiplex PCR, yet TCRdb's version contains in-frame clones alone and is incomplete. The sample lists tens of thousands of clones; 69% were seen once. Time point denoted: pre-treatment sample, taken before nivolumab and TIL therapy. V lost 1 base and J lost 4; bases outside the gene matches: 13. CDR1 is GTSNPN, CDR2 SVGIG, per germline (reference sequence). This CDR3 is 16 amino acids long. The data were obtained in a study of TIL therapy for anti-PD-1-resistant metastatic lung cancer.

The receptor's source is a person aged 25 to 85 with non-small cell lung cancer. V usage is TRBV30 and J usage is TRBJ2-7, with 7 bases fitting TRBD1. Here the sequenced sample was blood, taken at baseline. The CDR3 region is CAWSGRLGTESYEQYF. The CDR3 DNA reads as TGTGCCTGGAGTGGGAGGTTGGGGACAGAAAGTTACGAGCAGTACTTC.